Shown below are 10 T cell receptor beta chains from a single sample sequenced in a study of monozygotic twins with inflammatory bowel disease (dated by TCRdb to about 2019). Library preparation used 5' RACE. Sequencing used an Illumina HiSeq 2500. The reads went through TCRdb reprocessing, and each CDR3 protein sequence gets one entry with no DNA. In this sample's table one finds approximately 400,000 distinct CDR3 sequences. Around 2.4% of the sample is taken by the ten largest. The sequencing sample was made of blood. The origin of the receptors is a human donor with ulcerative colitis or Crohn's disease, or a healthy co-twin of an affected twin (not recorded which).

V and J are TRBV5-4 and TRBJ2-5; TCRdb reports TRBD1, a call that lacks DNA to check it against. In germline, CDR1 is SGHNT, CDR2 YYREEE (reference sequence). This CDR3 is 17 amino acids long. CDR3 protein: CASSSPRDGGAWETQYF.

CDR3 sequence: CASSRGVAEAFF. The V call is TRBV11-2, the J call TRBJ1-1; the D gene TCRdb calls, TRBD1, cannot be checked with no DNA. Germline CDR1 and CDR2: SGHAT and FQNNGV. This CDR3 has 12 residues.

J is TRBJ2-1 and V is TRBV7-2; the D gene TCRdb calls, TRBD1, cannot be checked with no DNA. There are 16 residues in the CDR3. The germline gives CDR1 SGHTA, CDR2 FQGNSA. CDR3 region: CASTSPGTGASGEQFF.

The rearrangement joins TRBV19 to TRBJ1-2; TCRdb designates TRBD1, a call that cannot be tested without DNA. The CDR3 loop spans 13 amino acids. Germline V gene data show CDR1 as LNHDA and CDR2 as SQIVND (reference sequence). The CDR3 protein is CASTGRPHYGYTF.

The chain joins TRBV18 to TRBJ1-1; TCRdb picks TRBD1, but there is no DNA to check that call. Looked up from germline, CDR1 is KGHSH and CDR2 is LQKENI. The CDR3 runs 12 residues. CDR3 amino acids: CASSDRETEAFF.

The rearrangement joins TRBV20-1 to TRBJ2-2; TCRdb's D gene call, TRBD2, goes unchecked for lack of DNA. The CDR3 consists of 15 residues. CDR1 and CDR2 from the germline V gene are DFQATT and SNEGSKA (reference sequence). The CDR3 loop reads CSARSDKLNTGELFF.

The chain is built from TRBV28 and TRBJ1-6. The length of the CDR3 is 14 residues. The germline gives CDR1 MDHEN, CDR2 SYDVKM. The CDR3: CASSFFDNESPLHF.

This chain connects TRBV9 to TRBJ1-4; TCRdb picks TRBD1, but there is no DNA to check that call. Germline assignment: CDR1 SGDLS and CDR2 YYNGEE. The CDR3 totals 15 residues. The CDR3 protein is CASSARDRVNEKLFF.

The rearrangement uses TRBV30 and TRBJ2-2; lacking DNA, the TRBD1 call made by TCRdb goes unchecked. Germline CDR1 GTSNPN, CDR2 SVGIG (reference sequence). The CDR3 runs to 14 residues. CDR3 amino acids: CAWSPVGVGGELFF.

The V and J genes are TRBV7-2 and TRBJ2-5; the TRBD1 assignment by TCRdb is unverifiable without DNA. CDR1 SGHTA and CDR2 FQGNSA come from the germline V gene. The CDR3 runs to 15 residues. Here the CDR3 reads CASSQGPMRGETQYF.